The source of this T cell receptor (beta chain) is a study of T-cell reconstitution after alpha-beta-depleted transplantation in children. Germline V gives CDR1 LGHNA, CDR2 YSLEER. Trimming shortened V by 0 bases and J by 6 bases, and 5 bases separated the two germline ends. The length of the CDR3 is 13 residues. A library of TCRbeta sequences, prepared with unique molecular identifiers, was generated. TCRdb called the PCR reads again in MiXCR, with one record for every CDR3 protein. The sample contains some 300,000 distinct CDR3 sequences, over 9% of which appear only once. The sequences come from PBMCs from the stem cell graft donor, collected from the stem cell graft. This chain links TRBV4-3 with TRBJ1-4; D is ambiguous. The sequence derives from a human donor who donated a stem cell graft to a child with acute lymphoblastic leukemia. Written as DNA, the CDR3 is TGCGCCAGCAGCCAAGATACCTATGAAAAACTGTTTTTT. Its translation is CASSQDTYEKLFF.